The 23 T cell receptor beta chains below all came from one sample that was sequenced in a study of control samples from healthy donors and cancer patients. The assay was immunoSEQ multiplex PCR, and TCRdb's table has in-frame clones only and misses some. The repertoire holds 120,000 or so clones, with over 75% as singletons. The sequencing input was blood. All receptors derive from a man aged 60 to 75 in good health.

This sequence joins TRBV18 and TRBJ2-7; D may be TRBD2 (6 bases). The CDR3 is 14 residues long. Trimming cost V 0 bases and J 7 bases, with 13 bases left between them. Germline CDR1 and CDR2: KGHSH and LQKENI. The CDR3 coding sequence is TGTGCCAGCTCACCACCGGGGAGGACGGGGGAGCAGTACTTC. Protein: CASSPPGRTGEQYF.

CDR3 DNA sequence: TGTGCCAGCAAGATAGCGGGGGGGCCGGCGACGCAGTATTTT. Translated, it gives CASKIAGGPATQYF. The V call is TRBV7-8, the J call TRBJ2-3, with 11 nucleotides matching TRBD2. Trimming removed 7 bases from V and 9 bases from J; junction bases left unmatched: 9. The CDR3 is 14 residues long. Germline lookup yields CDR1 SGHVS and CDR2 FQNEAQ.

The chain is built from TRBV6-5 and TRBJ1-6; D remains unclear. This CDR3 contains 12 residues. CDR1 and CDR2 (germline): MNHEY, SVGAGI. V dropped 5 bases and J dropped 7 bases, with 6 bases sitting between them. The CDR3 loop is CASSKLNSPLHF. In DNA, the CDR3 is TGTGCCAGCAGTAAACTAAATTCACCCCTCCACTTT.

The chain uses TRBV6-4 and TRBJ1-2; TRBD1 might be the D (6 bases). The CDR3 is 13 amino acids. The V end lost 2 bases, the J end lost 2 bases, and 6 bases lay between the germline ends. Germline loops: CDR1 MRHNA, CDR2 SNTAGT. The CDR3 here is CASSDGGNYGYTF. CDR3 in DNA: TGTGCCAGCAGTGACGGGGGCAACTATGGCTACACCTTC.

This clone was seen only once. The DNA for the CDR3 is TGTGCCAGCAATGGGGGGCCGACCTACGAGCAGTACTTC. Translating it yields CASNGGPTYEQYF. The chain employs TRBV27 and TRBJ2-7, with D perhaps matching TRBD1 or TRBD2 (6 bases each). V gave up 7 bases and J gave up 2 bases, with 12 bases separating them. This CDR3 has 13 amino acids. The germline CDR1 and CDR2 sequences are MNHEY and SMNVEV (reference sequence).

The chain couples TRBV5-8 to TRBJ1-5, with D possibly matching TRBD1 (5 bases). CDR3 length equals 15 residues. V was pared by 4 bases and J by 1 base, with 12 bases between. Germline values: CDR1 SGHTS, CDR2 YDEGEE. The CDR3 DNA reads TGTGCCAGCAGCCGACGCAGACAGAGCAATCAGCCCCAGCATTTT. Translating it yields CASSRRRQSNQPQHF.

In DNA, the CDR3 is TGTGCCAGCAGCCGAGTTCGGGGACGCGAGCAGTTCTTC. Translated: CASSRVRGREQFF. The genes are TRBV28 and TRBJ2-1, with D tentatively TRBD1 or TRBD2 (5 bases each). V was cut by 6 bases and J by 10 bases, with 16 bases left in between. Germline V gene data show CDR1 as MDHEN and CDR2 as SYDVKM. This CDR3 comprises 13 residues.

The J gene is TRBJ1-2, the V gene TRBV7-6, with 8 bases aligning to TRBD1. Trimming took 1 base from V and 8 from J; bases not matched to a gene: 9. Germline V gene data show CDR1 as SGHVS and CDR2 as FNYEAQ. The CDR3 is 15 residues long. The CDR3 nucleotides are TGTGCCAGCAGCTTAGGTCTTGGACAGGGCGGGGGCTACACCTTC. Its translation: CASSLGLGQGGGYTF. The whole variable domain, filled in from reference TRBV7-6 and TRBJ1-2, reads GAGVSQSPRYKVTKRGQDVALRCDPISGHVSLYWYRQALGQGPEFLTYFNYEAQQDKSGLPNDRFSAERPEGSISTLTIQRTEQRDSAMYRCASSLGLGQGGGYTFGSGTRLTVV.

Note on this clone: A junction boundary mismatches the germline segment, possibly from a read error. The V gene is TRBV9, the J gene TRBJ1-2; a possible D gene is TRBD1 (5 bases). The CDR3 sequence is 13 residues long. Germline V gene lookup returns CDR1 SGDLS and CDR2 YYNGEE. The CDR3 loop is CASSVVTGYDYTF. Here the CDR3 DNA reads TGTGCCAGCAGCGTAGTAACAGGTTATGACTACACCTTC.

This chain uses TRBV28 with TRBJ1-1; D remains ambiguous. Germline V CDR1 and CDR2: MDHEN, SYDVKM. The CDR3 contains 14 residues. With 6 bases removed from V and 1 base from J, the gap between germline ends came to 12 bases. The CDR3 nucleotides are TGTGCCAGCAGACAAAGTGGAGCGAACACTGAAGCTTTCTTT. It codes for CASRQSGANTEAFF. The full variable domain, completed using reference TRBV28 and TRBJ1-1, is DVKVTQSSRYLVKRTGEKVFLECVQDMDHENMFWYRQDPGLGLRLIYFSYDVKMKEKGDIPEGYSVSREKKERFSLILESASTNQTSMYLCASRQSGANTEAFFGQGTRLTVV.

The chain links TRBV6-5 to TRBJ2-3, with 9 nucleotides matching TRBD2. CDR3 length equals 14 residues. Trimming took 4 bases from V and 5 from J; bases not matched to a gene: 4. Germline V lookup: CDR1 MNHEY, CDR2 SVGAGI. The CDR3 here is CASSLAGVVDTQYF. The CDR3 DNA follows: TGTGCCAGCAGTTTAGCGGGGGTCGTAGATACGCAGTATTTT.

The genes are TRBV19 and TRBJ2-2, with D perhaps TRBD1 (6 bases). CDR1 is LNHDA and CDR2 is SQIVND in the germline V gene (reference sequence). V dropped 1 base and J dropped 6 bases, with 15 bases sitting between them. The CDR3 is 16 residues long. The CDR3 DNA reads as TGTGCCAGTAGTATAGTGGGCAGGGGAAAGGCCGGGGAGCTGTTTTTT. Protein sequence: CASSIVGRGKAGELFF.

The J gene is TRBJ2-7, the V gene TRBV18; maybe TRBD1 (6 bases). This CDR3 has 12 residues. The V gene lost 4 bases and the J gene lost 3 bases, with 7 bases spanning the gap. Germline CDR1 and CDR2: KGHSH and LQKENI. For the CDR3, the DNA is TGTGCCAGCTCACTACAGGGCTACGAGCAGTACTTC. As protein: CASSLQGYEQYF.

The CDR3 coding sequence is TGTGCCAGCAGCTTGGTTTTTTTTGTGTCTAGCGGGGGGGCCCGAGAGACCCAGTACTTC. This codes for CASSLVFFVSSGGARETQYF. J is TRBJ2-5 and V is TRBV5-5; 12 bases map to TRBD2. This CDR3 spans 20 amino acids. Trimming at V came to 0 bases and at J to 4 bases, leaving 16 bases not matched to a gene. Germline values: CDR1 SGHKS, CDR2 YYEKEE (reference sequence).

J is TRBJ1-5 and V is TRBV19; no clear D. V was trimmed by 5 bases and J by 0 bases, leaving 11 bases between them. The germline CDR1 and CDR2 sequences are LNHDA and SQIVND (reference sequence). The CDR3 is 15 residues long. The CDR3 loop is CASSWATRSNQPQHF. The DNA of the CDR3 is TGTGCCAGTAGTTGGGCGACACGTAGCAATCAGCCCCAGCATTTT.

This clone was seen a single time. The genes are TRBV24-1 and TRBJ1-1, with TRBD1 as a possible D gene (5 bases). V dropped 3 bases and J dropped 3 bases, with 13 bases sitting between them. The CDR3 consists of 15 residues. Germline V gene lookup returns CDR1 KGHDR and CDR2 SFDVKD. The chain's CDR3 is CATSDPRQGDTEAFF. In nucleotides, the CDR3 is TGTGCCACCAGTGATCCGAGGCAGGGCGACACTGAAGCTTTCTTT.

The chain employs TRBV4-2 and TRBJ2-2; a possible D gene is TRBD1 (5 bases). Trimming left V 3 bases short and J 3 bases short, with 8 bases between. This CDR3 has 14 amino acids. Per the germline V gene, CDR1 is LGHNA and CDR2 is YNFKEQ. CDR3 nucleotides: TGTGCCAGCAGCCAGCAGGGTTACACCGGGGAGCTGTTTTTT. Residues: CASSQQGYTGELFF.

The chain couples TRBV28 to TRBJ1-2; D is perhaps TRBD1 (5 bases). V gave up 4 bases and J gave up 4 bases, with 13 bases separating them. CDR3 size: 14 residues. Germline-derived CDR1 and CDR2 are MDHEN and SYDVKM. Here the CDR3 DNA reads TGTGCCAGCAGTTGGGGTGGAGGGACCTATGGCTACACCTTC. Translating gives CASSWGGGTYGYTF.

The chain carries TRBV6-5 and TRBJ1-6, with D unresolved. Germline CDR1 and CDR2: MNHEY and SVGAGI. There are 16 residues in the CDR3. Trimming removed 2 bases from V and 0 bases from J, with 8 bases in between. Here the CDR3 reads CASSYQYSSYNSPLHF. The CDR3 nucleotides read TGTGCCAGCAGTTACCAGTACAGCTCCTATAATTCACCCCTCCACTTT.

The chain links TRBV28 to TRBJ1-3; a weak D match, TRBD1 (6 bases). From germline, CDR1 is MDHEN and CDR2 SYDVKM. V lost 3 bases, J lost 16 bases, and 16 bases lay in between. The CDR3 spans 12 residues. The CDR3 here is CASSFLGGTRYF. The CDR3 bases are TGTGCCAGCAGTTTTCTCGGGGGCACTCGGTATTTT. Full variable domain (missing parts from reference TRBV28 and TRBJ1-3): DVKVTQSSRYLVKRTGEKVFLECVQDMDHENMFWYRQDPGLGLRLIYFSYDVKMKEKGDIPEGYSVSREKKERFSLILESASTNQTSMYLCASSFLGGTRYFGEGSWLTVV.

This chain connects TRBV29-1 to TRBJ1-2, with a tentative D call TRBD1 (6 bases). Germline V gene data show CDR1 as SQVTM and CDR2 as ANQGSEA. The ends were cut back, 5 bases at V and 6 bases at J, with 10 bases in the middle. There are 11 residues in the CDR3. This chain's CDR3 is CSVWTVDGYTF. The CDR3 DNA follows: TGCAGCGTTTGGACAGTGGATGGCTACACCTTC.

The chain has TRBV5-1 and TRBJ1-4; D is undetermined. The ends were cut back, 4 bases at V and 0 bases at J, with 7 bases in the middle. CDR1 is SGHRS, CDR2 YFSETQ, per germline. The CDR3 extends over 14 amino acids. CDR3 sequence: CASSPTSTNEKLFF. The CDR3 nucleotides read TGCGCCAGCAGCCCGACATCAACTAATGAAAAACTGTTTTTT.

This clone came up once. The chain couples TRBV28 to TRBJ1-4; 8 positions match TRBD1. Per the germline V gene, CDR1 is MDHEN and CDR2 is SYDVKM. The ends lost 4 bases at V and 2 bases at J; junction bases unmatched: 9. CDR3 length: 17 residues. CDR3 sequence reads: CASSSIGQGNTNEKLFF. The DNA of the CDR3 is TGTGCCAGCAGTTCAATTGGACAGGGTAACACTAATGAAAAACTGTTTTTT.